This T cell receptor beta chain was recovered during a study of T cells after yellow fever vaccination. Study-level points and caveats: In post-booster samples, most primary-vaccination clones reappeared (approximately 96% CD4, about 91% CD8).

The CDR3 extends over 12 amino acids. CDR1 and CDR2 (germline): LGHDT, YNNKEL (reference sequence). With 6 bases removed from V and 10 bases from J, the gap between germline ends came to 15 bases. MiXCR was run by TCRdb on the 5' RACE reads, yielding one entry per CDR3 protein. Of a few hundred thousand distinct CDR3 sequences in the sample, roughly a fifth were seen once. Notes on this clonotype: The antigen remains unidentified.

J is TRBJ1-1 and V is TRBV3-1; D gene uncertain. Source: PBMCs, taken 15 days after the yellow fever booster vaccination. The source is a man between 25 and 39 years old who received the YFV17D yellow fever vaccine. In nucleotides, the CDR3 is TGTGCCAGCAGTAGGGCCTCCTCGCGAGCTTTCTTT. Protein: CASSRASSRAFF.